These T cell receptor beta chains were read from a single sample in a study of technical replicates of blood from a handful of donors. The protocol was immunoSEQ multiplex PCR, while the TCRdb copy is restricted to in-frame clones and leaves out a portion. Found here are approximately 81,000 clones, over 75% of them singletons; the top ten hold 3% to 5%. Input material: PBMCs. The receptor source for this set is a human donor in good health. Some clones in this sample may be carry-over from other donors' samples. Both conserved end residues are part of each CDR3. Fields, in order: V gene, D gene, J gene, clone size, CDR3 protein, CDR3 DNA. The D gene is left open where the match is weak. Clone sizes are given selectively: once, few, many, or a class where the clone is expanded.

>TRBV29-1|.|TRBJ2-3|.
CSVYTGPELSTDTQYF
TGCAGCGTTTACACAGGGCCAGAACTTAGCACAGATACGCAGTATTTT
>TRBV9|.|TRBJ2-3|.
CASSVGTGDTQYF
TGTGCCAGCAGCGTAGGAACAGGAGATACGCAGTATTTT
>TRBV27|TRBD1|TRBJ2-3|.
CASSLGFGDRYTDTQYF
TGTGCCAGCAGTTTGGGGTTTGGGGACAGATACACAGATACGCAGTATTTT
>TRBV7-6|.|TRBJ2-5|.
CASSPPLETQYF
TGTGCCAGCAGCCCCCCTCTAGAGACCCAGTACTTC
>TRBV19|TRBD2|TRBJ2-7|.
CASSSPTSGSYEQYF
TGTGCCAGTAGTAGTCCGACTAGCGGGTCCTACGAGCAGTACTTC
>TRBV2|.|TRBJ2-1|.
CASRGNEQFF
TGTGCCAGTCGCGGCAATGAGCAGTTCTTC
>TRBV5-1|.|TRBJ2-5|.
CASSTGHGQETQYF
TGCGCCAGCAGCACGGGACATGGACAAGAGACCCAGTACTTC
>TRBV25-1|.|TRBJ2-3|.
CASSISGTSTDTQYF
TGTGCCAGCAGCATTAGCGGAACTAGCACAGATACGCAGTATTTT
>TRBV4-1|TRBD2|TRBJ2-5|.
CASSQSATSVETQYF
TGCGCCAGCAGCCAATCGGCGACTAGCGTTGAGACCCAGTACTTC
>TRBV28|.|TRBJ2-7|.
CASSLPRTTTYEQYF
TGTGCCAGCAGTTTACCTCGGACTACCACCTACGAGCAGTACTTC
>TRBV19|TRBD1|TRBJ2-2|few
CASSAQGAGGELFF
TGTGCCAGTAGCGCACAGGGGGCGGGCGGGGAGCTGTTTTTT
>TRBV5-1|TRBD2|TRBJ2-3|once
CASSPGLAGATDTQYF
TGCGCCAGCAGCCCGGGACTAGCGGGGGCCACAGATACGCAGTATTTT
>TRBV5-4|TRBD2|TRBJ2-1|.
CASSLGLDSSYNEQFF
TGTGCCAGCAGCTTAGGACTAGATAGCTCCTACAATGAGCAGTTCTTC
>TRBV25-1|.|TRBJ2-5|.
CASSELNREETQYF
TGTGCCAGCAGTGAATTAAACAGGGAAGAGACCCAGTACTTC
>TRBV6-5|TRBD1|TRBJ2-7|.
CASSYSRTGAGEQYF
TGTGCCAGCAGTTACTCGAGGACAGGGGCTGGAGAGCAGTACTTC
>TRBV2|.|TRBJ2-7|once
CASSVAVSSYEQYF
TGTGCCAGCAGTGTGGCCGTAAGCTCCTACGAGCAGTACTTC
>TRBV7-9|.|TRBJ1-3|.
CATKRISGNTIYF
TGTGCCACGAAGCGGATCTCTGGAAACACCATATATTTT
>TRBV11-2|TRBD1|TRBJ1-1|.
CASSLDRTGKAFF
TGTGCCAGCAGCTTAGATAGGACAGGGAAAGCTTTCTTT
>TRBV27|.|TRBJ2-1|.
CASSLSGLPNNEQFF
TGTGCCAGCAGTTTATCGGGACTCCCGAACAATGAGCAGTTCTTC
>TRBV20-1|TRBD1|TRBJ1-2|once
CKTRGQDGYTF
TGCAAGACGAGGGGGCAGGATGGCTACACCTTC
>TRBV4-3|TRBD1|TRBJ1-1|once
CASSQGSQGATEAFF
TGCGCCAGCAGCCAAGGGTCCCAGGGGGCAACTGAAGCTTTCTTT
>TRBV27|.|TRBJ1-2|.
CASSFGGGLDGYTF
TGTGCCAGCAGTTTCGGGGGGGGACTTGATGGCTACACCTTC
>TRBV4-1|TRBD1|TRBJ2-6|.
CASSPGQGAGANVLTF
TGCGCCAGCAGCCCCGGACAGGGGGCTGGGGCCAACGTCCTGACTTTC
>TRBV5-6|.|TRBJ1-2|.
CASISGGTLYGYTF
TGTGCCAGCATTTCCGGGGGAACCCTGTATGGCTACACCTTC
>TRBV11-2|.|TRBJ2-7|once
CASSLISEHSNEQYF
TGTGCCAGCAGCTTAATTTCGGAGCACTCGAACGAGCAGTACTTC
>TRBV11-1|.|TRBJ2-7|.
CASSPIIAGYHLYEQYF
TGTGCCAGCAGCCCAATCATTGCAGGGTACCACCTCTACGAGCAGTACTTC
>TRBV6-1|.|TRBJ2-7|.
CASRQRRQSYEQYF
TGTGCCAGCAGACAAAGGAGACAGTCCTACGAGCAGTACTTC
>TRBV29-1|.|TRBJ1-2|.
CSVSQGSYGYTF
TGCAGCGTATCCCAGGGGAGCTATGGCTACACCTTC
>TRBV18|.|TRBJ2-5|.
CASSSDLQETQYF
TGTGCCAGCTCATCGGACTTGCAAGAGACCCAGTACTTC
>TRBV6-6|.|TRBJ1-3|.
CASILGNTIYF
TGTGCCAGCATCCTGGGAAACACCATATATTTT
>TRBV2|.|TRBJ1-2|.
CASSKTDFPGYTF
TGTGCCAGCAGCAAGACAGATTTCCCCGGCTACACCTTC
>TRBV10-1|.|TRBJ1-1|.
CATQGAVNTEAFF
TGCGCCACCCAAGGGGCAGTGAACACTGAAGCTTTCTTT
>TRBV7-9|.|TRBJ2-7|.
CASSQDITGNYEQYF
TGCGCCAGCAGCCAAGATATTACGGGAAACTACGAGCAGTACTTC
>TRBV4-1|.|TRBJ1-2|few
CASSQASRMRLYGYTF
TGCGCCAGCAGCCAAGCCTCCCGAATGAGGCTTTATGGCTACACCTTC
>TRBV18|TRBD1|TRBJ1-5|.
CASSPDRAYQPQHF
TGTGCCAGCTCACCTGACAGGGCCTATCAGCCCCAGCATTTT
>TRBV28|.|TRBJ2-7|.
CASSLAAGTWGEQYF
TGTGCCAGCAGTTTAGCCGCCGGGACATGGGGTGAGCAGTACTTC
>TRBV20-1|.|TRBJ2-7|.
CSASLSYEQYF
TGCAGTGCTAGTCTGAGTTACGAGCAGTACTTC
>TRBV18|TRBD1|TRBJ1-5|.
CASSPSNSPGQGPQHF
TGTGCCAGCTCACCAAGTAACTCCCCGGGACAGGGTCCCCAGCATTTT
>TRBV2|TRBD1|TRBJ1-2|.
CASSEFFLDRGRGGYTF
TGTGCCAGCAGTGAATTTTTTTTGGACAGGGGGCGCGGTGGCTACACCTTC
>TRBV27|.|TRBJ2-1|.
CASTSQGPGEGGDEQFF
TGTGCCAGCACCTCACAGGGGCCCGGCGAGGGGGGCGATGAGCAGTTCTTC
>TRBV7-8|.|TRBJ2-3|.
CASSLMRGPSTDTQYF
TGTGCCAGCAGCTTAATGCGCGGTCCGAGCACAGATACGCAGTATTTT
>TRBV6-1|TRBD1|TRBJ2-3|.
CASSVQTGGIVADTQYF
TGTGCCAGCAGTGTTCAGACAGGGGGAATTGTAGCAGATACGCAGTATTTT
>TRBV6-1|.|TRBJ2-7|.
CASSEAWGGGTYEQYF
TGTGCCAGCAGTGAAGCTTGGGGAGGCGGTACCTACGAGCAGTACTTC
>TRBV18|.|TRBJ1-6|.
CASSPSRENSPLHF
TGTGCCAGCTCACCATCGAGGGAAAATTCACCCCTCCACTTT
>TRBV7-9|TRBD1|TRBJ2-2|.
CASSLPTGGTTGELFF
TGTGCCAGCAGCCTACCGACAGGGGGCACCACCGGGGAGCTGTTTTTT
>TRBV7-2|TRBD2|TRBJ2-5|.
CASSLERGRARETQYF
TGTGCCAGCAGCTTAGAACGCGGGAGGGCCAGGGAGACCCAGTACTTC
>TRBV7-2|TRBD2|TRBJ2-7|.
CASSLGTSGRYEQYF
TGTGCCAGCAGCCTAGGGACTAGCGGGAGATACGAGCAGTACTTC
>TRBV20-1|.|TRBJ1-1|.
CSASGTGEAFF
TGCAGTGCTAGTGGTACAGGGGAAGCTTTCTTT
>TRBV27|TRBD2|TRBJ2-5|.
CASSPGAGGSLETQYF
TGTGCCAGCAGCCCCGGAGCGGGAGGGTCTCTCGAGACCCAGTACTTC
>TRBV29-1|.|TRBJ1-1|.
CSVEGTDISAFF
TGCAGCGTTGAAGGAACAGATATATCGGCTTTCTTT
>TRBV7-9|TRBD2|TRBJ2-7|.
CASGGWAGEGPYEQYF
TGTGCCAGCGGGGGTTGGGCGGGAGAAGGGCCTTACGAGCAGTACTTC
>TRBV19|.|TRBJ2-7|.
CASRDQGGSYEQYF
TGTGCCAGTAGGGATCAGGGGGGCTCCTACGAGCAGTACTTC
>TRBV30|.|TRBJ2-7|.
CACALPKQVF
TGTGCCTGCGCCCTACCAAAACAGGTCTTC